This TCR beta chain was documented in a study of vaccination and CD4 T cells after COVID-19. Study summary: Recovered patients in the cohort numbered six men and four women, two of them Hispanic. Regarding the study as a whole: Convalescent patients had a median approximately 83% of reactive clones appearing only post-vaccination. Median reactive clonotypes, those recognizing SARS-CoV-2, rose from about 22 to 38, not significantly.

An Oncomine TCR Beta short-read assay was used to sequence the DNA from cultured CD4+ T cells. Via MiXCR, TCRdb re-called the PCR reads, giving one row per CDR3 protein. The sample contains 15,000 to 20,000 distinct CDR3 sequences, 50% of which appear only once. V dropped 3 bases and J dropped 7; count of bases not matched to a gene: 8. This CDR3 has 14 amino acids. Germline CDR1 SGHTA, CDR2 FQGNSA. Treatment indicated: approximately 10-day PBMC culture with coronavirus spike peptide pools or control peptides (ViraFEST assay). These CD4+ T cells came from roughly 11-day cultures by negative selection. A remark on this clonotype: Its target is not known.

The source of this sequence is a human donor who had recovered from COVID-19. The V and J genes are TRBV7-2 and TRBJ1-2, with 7 bases that match TRBD1. Sequenced material: CD4+ T cells from blood, cultured in vitro. CDR3 sequence reads: CASSFGQGEVGYTF. The DNA for the CDR3 is TGTGCCAGCAGCTTTGGCCAGGGGGAGGTTGGCTACACCTTC.